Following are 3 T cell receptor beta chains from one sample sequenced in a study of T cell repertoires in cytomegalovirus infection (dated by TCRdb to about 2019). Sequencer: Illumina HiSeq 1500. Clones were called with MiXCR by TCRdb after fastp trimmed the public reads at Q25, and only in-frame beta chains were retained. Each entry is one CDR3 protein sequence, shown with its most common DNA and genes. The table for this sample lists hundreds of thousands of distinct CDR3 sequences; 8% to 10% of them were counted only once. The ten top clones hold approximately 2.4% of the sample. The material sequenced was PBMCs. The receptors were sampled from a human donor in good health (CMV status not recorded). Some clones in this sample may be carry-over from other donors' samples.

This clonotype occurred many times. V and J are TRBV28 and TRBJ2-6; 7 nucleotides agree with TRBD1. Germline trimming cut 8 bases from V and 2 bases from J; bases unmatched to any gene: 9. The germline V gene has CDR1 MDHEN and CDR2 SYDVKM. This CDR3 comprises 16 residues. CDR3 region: CASSTGESAGANVLTF. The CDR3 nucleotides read TGTGCCAGCTCAACAGGGGAGTCAGCTGGGGCCAACGTCCTGACTTTC.

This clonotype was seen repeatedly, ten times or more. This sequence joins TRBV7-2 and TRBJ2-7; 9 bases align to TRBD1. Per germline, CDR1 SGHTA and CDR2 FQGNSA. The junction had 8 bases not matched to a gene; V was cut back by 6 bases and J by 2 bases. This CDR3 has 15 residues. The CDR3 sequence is CASSYGQGIAYEQYF. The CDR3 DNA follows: TGTGCCAGCAGTTATGGACAGGGGATTGCCTACGAGCAGTACTTC. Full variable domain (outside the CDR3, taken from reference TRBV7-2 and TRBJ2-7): GAGVSQSPSNKVTEKGKDVELRCDPISGHTALYWYRQSLGQGLEFLIYFQGNSAPDKSGLPSDRFSAERTGGSVSTLTIQRTQQEDSAVYLCASSYGQGIAYEQYFGPGTRLTVT.

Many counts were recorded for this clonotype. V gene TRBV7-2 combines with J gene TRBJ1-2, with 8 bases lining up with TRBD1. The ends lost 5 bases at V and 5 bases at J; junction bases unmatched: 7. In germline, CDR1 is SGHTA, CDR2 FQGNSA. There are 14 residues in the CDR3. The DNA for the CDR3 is TGTGCCAGCAGCCAAGGACAGGGAAGTTATGGCTACACCTTC. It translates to CASSQGQGSYGYTF.